This TCR beta chain was identified during a study of blood T cell repertoires in COVID-19. Study context: The United States, Italy and Spain supplied acute and convalescent COVID-19 samples. Sample material is recorded as cDNA or gDNA derived from T cells, B-cell-depleted T cells, or PBMCs.

This clone has only a few counts. V lost 8 bases and J 1 base, leaving 12 bases between the germline ends. This CDR3 spans 14 amino acids. CDR1 is SNHLY and CDR2 is FYNNEI in the germline V gene. As originally analysed: Reference gene primer amplification gave nucleated cell count estimates. The data were produced by immunoSEQ multiplex PCR, yet TCRdb's version contains in-frame clones alone and is incomplete. That table furnishes V, J and clone size, whereas the DNA furnished D and trimming. The data show 160,000 or so clones, roughly 88% seen once. The sample comprised peripheral blood. The TCR originated in a woman aged 45-65 years with acute or convalescent COVID-19. The chain has TRBV2 and TRBJ1-5; D may be TRBD1 (6 bases). The CDR3 region is CASLGQPSNQPQHF. The CDR3 DNA reads as TGTGCCAGCCTCGGACAGCCGAGCAATCAGCCCCAGCATTTT.